This TCR beta chain was observed in a study of control samples from healthy donors and cancer patients. Measured with immunoSEQ multiplex PCR; TCRdb has only the in-frame clones, and not every one. This table holds roughly 150,000 clones, 70% to 90% found once. CDR1 and CDR2 from the germline V gene are MNHEY and SVGAGI. The CDR3 length is 15 residues. Trimming removed 7 bases at V and 4 bases at J, with 19 bases between. The source material was blood. This TCR came from a man in his late teens or twenties in good health. The chain is built from TRBV6-5 and TRBJ1-2; no clear D gene. The CDR3 protein is CASTNLGGSAYGYTF. In DNA form, the CDR3 reads TGTGCCAGCACCAATTTGGGTGGTTCCGCCTATGGCTACACCTTC.